This TCR beta chain stems from a study of blood T cell repertoires in COVID-19. The V gene end was trimmed by 3 bases and the J gene end by 0 bases; junction bases not matched to a gene: 2. Germline CDR1 and CDR2: LGHNA and YSLEER. The CDR3 contains 15 residues. Self-reported history from a screening survey and questionnaire set each donor's cohort. Donors in Cohort 3 who had recovered were those with two negative PCRs, healthcare professional clearance, or resolution of their symptoms. Assay used: immunoSEQ multiplex PCR; TCRdb lists only in-frame clones, some missing. The sample has almost 250,000 clones, roughly 91% seen once.

This sequence joins TRBV4-3 and TRBJ2-3; 8 bases match TRBD2. Sequenced material: PBMCs or T cells enriched from blood (not recorded which). The TCR was taken from a woman between 25 and 40 years old who had recovered from COVID-19. For the CDR3, the DNA is TGCGCCAGCAGCCACGGGAGGGCAAGCACAGATACGCAGTATTTT. Its protein product is CASSHGRASTDTQYF.